What follows are 26 T cell receptor beta chains derived from one specimen sequenced in a study of cytomegalovirus exposure and HLA in healthy donors. The PCR employed 60 Vbeta primers together with 13 Jbeta primers. TCRdb keeps only in-frame clones here, not all; method: immunoSEQ multiplex PCR. This sample has 100,000 to 150,000 clones, with 65% to 80% found just once. Source material: PBMCs. These receptors were taken from a man in his thirties or forties in good health and CMV-seronegative.

This chain's CDR3 is CSVGTGTQETQYF. The CDR3 DNA reads as TGCAGCGTGGGGACAGGGACCCAAGAGACCCAGTACTTC. The chain uses TRBV29-1 and TRBJ2-5; 9 bases fit TRBD1. Looked up from germline, CDR1 is SQVTM and CDR2 is ANQGSEA. V shed 6 bases, J shed 1 base, and the junction held 3 bases outside the gene matches. The CDR3 covers 13 residues.

The V call is TRBV7-3, the J call TRBJ2-7; maybe TRBD2 (5 bases). The CDR3 has 13 amino acids. The germline CDR1 and CDR2 sequences are SGHTA and FQGTGA. Trimming pared 5 bases from V and 1 base from J, leaving 9 bases between. The CDR3 here is CASSPGFSYEQYF. The CDR3 region has the DNA TGTGCCAGCAGCCCGGGGTTTTCCTACGAGCAGTACTTC.

Here the CDR3 reads CASSFQTSGNYEQYF. CDR3 nucleotides: TGTGCCAGCAGTTTTCAGACTAGCGGGAACTACGAGCAGTACTTC. The genes are TRBV28 and TRBJ2-7, with 11 bases that match TRBD2. The CDR3 is 15 amino acids. V lost 3 bases to trimming and J lost 3 bases; unmatched junction nucleotides: 4. Looked up from germline, CDR1 is MDHEN and CDR2 is SYDVKM.

This clone was seen a handful of times. V gene TRBV5-1 combines with J gene TRBJ1-3, with D tentatively TRBD1 (5 bases). Between the trimmed V and J ends, which lost 2 bases and 3 bases, there was a span of 6 bases. CDR1 SGHRS and CDR2 YFSETQ come from the germline V gene. There are 13 residues in the CDR3. CDR3 nucleotide sequence: TGCGCCAGCAGCTTTGACAGTGGAAACACCATATATTTT. Translating it yields CASSFDSGNTIYF.

This rearrangement joins TRBV27 to TRBJ1-1; 7 bases are shared with TRBD1. Trimming removed 11 bases from V and 4 bases from J; junction bases left unmatched: 13. CDR1 is MNHEY and CDR2 is SMNVEV in the germline V gene (reference sequence). The CDR3 sequence is 14 residues long. CDR3 in DNA: TGTGCCGCGGCGAGGGGGCCCGCATCCACTGAAGCTTTCTTT. This sequence encodes CAAARGPASTEAFF.

This sequence joins TRBV7-9 and TRBJ1-3; the D is unclear. V was cut by 4 bases and J by 3 bases, with 7 bases left in between. Germline CDR1 reads SEHNR; CDR2 reads FQNEAQ (reference sequence). This CDR3 contains 13 residues. CDR3 bases: TGTGCCAGCAGCTCAGGCTATGGAAACACCATATATTTT. Protein product: CASSSGYGNTIYF.

V gene TRBV5-4 combines with J gene TRBJ1-1; D is perhaps TRBD1 (6 bases). The CDR3 length is 15 residues. CDR1 SGHNT and CDR2 YYREEE come from the germline V gene (reference sequence). Trimming removed 3 bases at V and 5 bases at J, with 17 bases between. The CDR3 region is CASSSQKGVQTEAFF. The DNA of the CDR3 is TGTGCCAGCAGCTCGCAAAAGGGGGTGCAAACTGAAGCTTTCTTT.

This clone turned up a few times. V gene TRBV5-1 combines with J gene TRBJ1-4; 10 bases match TRBD1. The trim removed 4 bases at V and 8 bases at J, leaving 8 bases unmatched. The CDR3 length is 15 residues. Germline V CDR1 and CDR2: SGHRS, YFSETQ. Written as DNA, the CDR3 is TGCGCCAGCAGCCGAATGACAGGGGGCTACGAAAAACTGTTTTTT. Translated: CASSRMTGGYEKLFF.

The chain has TRBV5-4 and TRBJ2-5; 11 bases map to TRBD2. This CDR3 spans 15 amino acids. Trimming at V came to 0 bases and at J to 4 bases, leaving 2 bases not matched to a gene. Per the germline V gene, CDR1 is SGHNT and CDR2 is YYREEE (reference sequence). CDR3 DNA: TGTGCCAGCAGCTTGGATAGCGGGAGGGCAGAGACCCAGTACTTC. It yields the protein CASSLDSGRAETQYF.

V gene TRBV15 combines with J gene TRBJ2-3, with TRBD1 matching over 7 bases. Germline lookup yields CDR1 LNHNV and CDR2 YYDKDF (reference sequence). This CDR3 comprises 13 residues. Unmatched junction bases numbered 4, after V lost 6 bases and J lost 4 bases. The CDR3 DNA reads as TGTGCCACCAGGACAGGGTTTTCAGATACGCAGTATTTT. Residues: CATRTGFSDTQYF.

V gene TRBV19 combines with J gene TRBJ2-6; 7 bases are shared with TRBD1. J lost 1 base, V lost 4 bases, and 10 bases had no gene match. The length of the CDR3 is 18 residues. The germline gives CDR1 LNHDA, CDR2 SQIVND (reference sequence). CDR3 protein: CASSTPGQLESGANVLTF. CDR3 in DNA: TGTGCCAGTAGTACGCCGGGACAGTTGGAATCTGGGGCCAACGTCCTGACTTTC.

The chain couples TRBV19 to TRBJ2-1; 8 nucleotides agree with TRBD1. The CDR3 length is 12 residues. V shed 5 bases, J shed 11 bases, and the junction held 5 bases outside the gene matches. Germline values: CDR1 LNHDA, CDR2 SQIVND (reference sequence). CDR3 in amino acids: CASSVQGAKQFF. The CDR3, as DNA: TGTGCCAGTAGTGTTCAGGGGGCAAAGCAGTTCTTC.

This sequence joins TRBV6-6 and TRBJ2-3; a weak D match, TRBD2 (6 bases). The germline V and J ends were trimmed by 4 bases and 4 bases, with 12 bases remaining between them. The CDR3 sequence is 14 residues long. Germline V gives CDR1 MNHNY, CDR2 SVGAGI (reference sequence). The CDR3 DNA reads as TGTGCCAGCAGTTCCGGGGGTCGCCCAGATACGCAGTATTTT. This sequence encodes CASSSGGRPDTQYF.

The J gene is TRBJ1-2, the V gene TRBV28, with D perhaps TRBD1 (5 bases). This CDR3 region has 13 residues. Germline loops: CDR1 MDHEN, CDR2 SYDVKM. V lost 6 bases to trimming and J lost 8 bases, with 16 bases between them. Written as DNA, the CDR3 is TGTGCCAGCAGGGGGCAGGGAAAGGACGGCTACACCTTC. Encoded protein: CASRGQGKDGYTF.

This chain joins TRBV11-1 and TRBJ2-5; TRBD2 is a possible D gene (7 bases). CDR3 size: 18 residues. V lost 1 base, J lost 1 base, and 19 bases lay in between. Germline V gives CDR1 SGHAT, CDR2 FQDESV (reference sequence). The CDR3 DNA reads TGTGCCAGCAGCTTAGGAGGTACGGGGGGCCCTTTCCAAGAGACCCAGTACTTC. Translated: CASSLGGTGGPFQETQYF.

This clone was observed once. This chain uses TRBV7-9 with TRBJ2-7, with 8 bases lining up with TRBD1. Germline-derived CDR1 and CDR2 are SEHNR and FQNEAQ (reference sequence). V was pared by 5 bases and J by 1 base, with 4 bases of the junction left unmatched. The CDR3 length is 14 residues. The CDR3 bases are TGTGCCAGCAGCAACCAGGGGGCGTCCTACGAGCAGTACTTC. Amino acid sequence: CASSNQGASYEQYF.

This chain joins TRBV6-5 and TRBJ2-3; maybe TRBD2 (6 bases). Germline CDR1 and CDR2: MNHEY and SVGAGI. Trimming pared 9 bases from V and 0 bases from J, leaving 10 bases between. The CDR3 contains 13 residues. The CDR3 sequence: CASRRASTDTQYF. The CDR3 nucleotides are TGTGCCAGTCGGAGGGCCAGCACAGATACGCAGTATTTT.

A note on this clone: This specimen includes other DNA sequences encoding the same CDR3. The rearrangement links TRBV4-3 to TRBJ1-5, with unresolved D. The germline V gene encodes CDR1 LGHNA and CDR2 YSLEER. The CDR3 is 15 residues long. V lost 0 bases, J lost 5 bases, and 11 bases lay in between. This CDR3 reads CASSQDGSDYQPQHF. The CDR3 DNA follows: TGCGCCAGCAGCCAAGACGGGTCAGATTATCAGCCCCAGCATTTT.

This chain uses TRBV18 with TRBJ2-7; 12 bases agree with TRBD1. The germline CDR1 and CDR2 sequences are KGHSH and LQKENI. This CDR3 has 15 amino acids. J was trimmed by 3 bases and V by 9 bases; bases with no gene match: 9. The chain's CDR3 is CASFPGTGGFYEQYF. For the CDR3, the DNA is TGTGCCAGTTTCCCTGGGACAGGGGGCTTCTACGAGCAGTACTTC.

The rearrangement joins TRBV6-1 to TRBJ2-5, with 8 bases lining up with TRBD1. This CDR3 comprises 15 residues. V shed 9 bases, J shed 4 bases, and the junction held 13 bases outside the gene matches. Germline V CDR1 and CDR2: MNHNS, SASEGT. The CDR3 is CASYAGGVGGETQYF. The DNA of the CDR3 is TGTGCCAGTTACGCAGGGGGCGTGGGGGGAGAGACCCAGTACTTC.

The count of this clone is one. The sample contains more than one DNA sequence encoding this CDR3. The chain combines TRBV30 with TRBJ1-1, with D hard to call. The CDR3 has 12 residues. Per the germline V gene, CDR1 is GTSNPN and CDR2 is SVGIG (reference sequence). The V and J ends lost 4 bases and 3 bases respectively, with 9 bases between them. CDR3 sequence (DNA): TGTGCCTGGACACACCGGGACACTGAAGCTTTCTTT. This gives the protein CAWTHRDTEAFF.

This chain connects TRBV18 to TRBJ2-7; a weak D match, TRBD2 (6 bases). This CDR3 contains 15 residues. Trimming stripped 3 bases from V and 3 bases from J, with 15 bases between. Looked up from germline, CDR1 is KGHSH and CDR2 is LQKENI. The CDR3 loop is CASSPPGGGFYEQYF. The CDR3 bases are TGTGCCAGCTCACCCCCCGGGGGTGGCTTCTACGAGCAGTACTTC.

This clone was seen only once. This chain links TRBV5-6 with TRBJ2-5; D is unresolved. Germline assignment: CDR1 SGHDT and CDR2 YYEEEE. CDR3 size: 14 residues. V dropped 0 bases and J dropped 4 bases, with 10 bases sitting between them. CDR3 loop: CASSLVSSGETQYF. The CDR3 DNA reads as TGTGCCAGCAGCTTGGTTAGCAGTGGAGAGACCCAGTACTTC.

The chain recombines TRBV6-5 with TRBJ2-1; 7 bases agree with TRBD1. V shed 5 bases and J 0 bases; nucleotides not matched to a gene: 4. Germline loops: CDR1 MNHEY, CDR2 SVGAGI. The CDR3 loop spans 15 amino acids. As DNA, the CDR3 is TGTGCCAGCAGTACCACAGGGGACTCCTACAATGAGCAGTTCTTC. Translated: CASSTTGDSYNEQFF.

This clone has only a few counts. The chain carries TRBV4-1 and TRBJ1-1; D remains ambiguous. V lost 4 bases and J 3 bases, leaving 12 bases between the germline ends. The germline gives CDR1 MGHRA, CDR2 YSYEKL. The CDR3 is 14 residues long. Here the CDR3 reads CASSPMVRDTEAFF. In nucleotides, the CDR3 is TGCGCCAGCAGCCCCATGGTTCGGGACACTGAAGCTTTCTTT.

The gene calls are TRBV30 and TRBJ2-2; tentatively, D is TRBD2 (6 bases). This CDR3 comprises 13 residues. The ends were cut back, 0 bases at V and 5 bases at J, with 7 bases in the middle. Germline loops: CDR1 GTSNPN, CDR2 SVGIG (reference sequence). CDR3 sequence (DNA): TGTGCCTGGAGTGTCCGGGAGACCGGGGAGCTGTTTTTT. As protein: CAWSVRETGELFF.